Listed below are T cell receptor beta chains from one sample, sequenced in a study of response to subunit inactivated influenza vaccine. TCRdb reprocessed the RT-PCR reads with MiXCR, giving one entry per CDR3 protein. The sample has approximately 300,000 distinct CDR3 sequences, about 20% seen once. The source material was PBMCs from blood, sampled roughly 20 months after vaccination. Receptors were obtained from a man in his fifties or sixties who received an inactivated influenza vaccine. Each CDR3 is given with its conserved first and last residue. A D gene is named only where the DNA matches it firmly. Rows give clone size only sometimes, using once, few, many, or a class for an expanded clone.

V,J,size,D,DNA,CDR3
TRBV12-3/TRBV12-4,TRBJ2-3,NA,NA,TGTGCCACCACACCCGGGATTAGCACAGATACGCAGTATTTT,CATTPGISTDTQYF
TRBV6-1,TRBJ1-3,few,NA,TGTGCCAGCAGTGAACTGTCGGACCGAGGAAACACCATATATTTT,CASSELSDRGNTIYF
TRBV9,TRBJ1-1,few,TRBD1,TGTGCCAGCAGCGGAAAAGACAGGGGGCTGGCTGAAGCTTTCTTT,CASSGKDRGLAEAFF
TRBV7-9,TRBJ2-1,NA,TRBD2,TGTGCCACCCGGGAGAGCGGGAATAACAATGAGCAGTTCTTC,CATRESGNNNEQFF
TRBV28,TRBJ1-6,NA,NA,TGTGCCAGCAACGGGAGGGGCAATTCACCCCTCCACTTT,CASNGRGNSPLHF
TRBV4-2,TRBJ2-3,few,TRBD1,TGTGCCAGCAGCCAAGATCGGCAGGGGGCAATTGGGACAGATACGCAGTATTTT,CASSQDRQGAIGTDTQYF
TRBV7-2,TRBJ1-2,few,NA,TGTGCCAGCAGCCCCCTCAAGGGGTATGGCTACACCTTC,CASSPLKGYGYTF
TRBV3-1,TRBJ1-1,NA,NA,TGTGCCAGCAGCCCGGCAAGTGGGCTGAACACTGAAGCTTTCTTT,CASSPASGLNTEAFF
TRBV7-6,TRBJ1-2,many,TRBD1,TGTGCCAGCAGTCCCATAGCACAGGGGCCGAACTATGGCTACACCTTC,CASSPIAQGPNYGYTF
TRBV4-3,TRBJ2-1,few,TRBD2,TGCGCCAGCAGCCAAGATCTTACTAGCGGGAACAATGAGCAGTTCTTC,CASSQDLTSGNNEQFF
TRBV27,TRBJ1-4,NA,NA,TGTGCCAGCAGTTGGGGGGGTCCCGAAAAACTGTTTTTT,CASSWGGPEKLFF
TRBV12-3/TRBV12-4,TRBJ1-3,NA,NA,TGTGCCAGCAGAGGGACGCCCGGAAACACCATATATTTT,CASRGTPGNTIYF
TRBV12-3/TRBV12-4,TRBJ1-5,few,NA,TGTGCCAGCAGTTTGGGGATTGGGGGAAATCAGCCCCAGCATTTT,CASSLGIGGNQPQHF
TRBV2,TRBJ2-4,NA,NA,TGTGCCAGCAGTGACGCGGGGCAGGGGAACATTCAGTACTTC,CASSDAGQGNIQYF
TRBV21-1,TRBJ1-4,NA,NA,TGTGCCAGCAGCCGCACAGGGCCAACTAATGAAAAACTGTTTTTT,CASSRTGPTNEKLFF
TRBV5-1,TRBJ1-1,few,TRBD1,TGCGCCAGCAGCTCGGCAGGGGGAATGAGAAACACTGAAGCTTTCTTT,CASSSAGGMRNTEAFF
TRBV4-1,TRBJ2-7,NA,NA,TGCGCCAGCAGCCACGGAGTCGGAGGGGGCATGATTTACGAGCAGTACTTC,CASSHGVGGGMIYEQYF
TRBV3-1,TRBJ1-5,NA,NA,TGTGCCAGCTTCGATTCCGGCGGGGAGGGGAGCGATCAGCCCCAGCATTTT,CASFDSGGEGSDQPQHF
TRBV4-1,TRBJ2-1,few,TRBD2,TGCGCCAGCAGCCAAGATTCGGGACTACCTTTGAATGAGCAGTTCTTC,CASSQDSGLPLNEQFF
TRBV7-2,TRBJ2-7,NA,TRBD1,TGTGCCAGCAGCCTACTATCCAGGACAGGTACGGGGGAGCAGTACTTC,CASSLLSRTGTGEQYF
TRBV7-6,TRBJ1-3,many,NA,TGTGCCAGCAGCGGGACCCTCGGGAACACCATATATTTT,CASSGTLGNTIYF
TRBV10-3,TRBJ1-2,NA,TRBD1,TGTGCCATCAGTGAGGGACAGGGGTGGTATGGCTACACCTTC,CAISEGQGWYGYTF
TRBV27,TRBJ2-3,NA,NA,TGTGCCAGCAGTTTATTCGGGAGTGGGAGTACGCAGTATTTT,CASSLFGSGSTQYF
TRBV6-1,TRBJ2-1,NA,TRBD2,TGTGCCAGCACGGCTAGCGGGGGCAATGAGCAGTTCTTC,CASTASGGNEQFF
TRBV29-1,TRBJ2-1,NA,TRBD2,TGCAGCGTTTTAGAACTAGCGGGAGGGCTTTCGGAGCAGTTCTTC,CSVLELAGGLSEQFF
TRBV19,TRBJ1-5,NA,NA,TGTGCCAGTAGTTCGGGGGGCTACAATCAGCCCCAGCATTTT,CASSSGGYNQPQHF
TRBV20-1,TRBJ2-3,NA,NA,TGCAGTGCTCGCCGGTCAGGCCGCACAGATACGCAGTATTTT,CSARRSGRTDTQYF
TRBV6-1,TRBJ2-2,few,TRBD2,TGTGCCAGCAGTGGACCTTTAGCGGGGGCCATCTGGGAGCTGTTTTTT,CASSGPLAGAIWELFF
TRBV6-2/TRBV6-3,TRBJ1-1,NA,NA,TGTGCCAGCAGTTACGGTGGGGTTGAAGCTTTCTTT,CASSYGGVEAFF
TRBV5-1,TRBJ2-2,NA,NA,TGCGCCAGCAGCCCGAGGGCGAACCAAAACACCGGGGAGCTGTTTTTT,CASSPRANQNTGELFF
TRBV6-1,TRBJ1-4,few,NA,TGTGCCAGCGGGCGACAGACCACTAATGAAAAACTGTTTTTT,CASGRQTTNEKLFF
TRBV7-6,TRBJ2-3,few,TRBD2,TGTGCCAGCAGCACTCTAGCGGGGCGCACAGATACGCAGTATTTT,CASSTLAGRTDTQYF
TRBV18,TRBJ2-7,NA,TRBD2,TGTGCCAGCTCACCACAGCGGGGGAGCTACGAGCAGTACTTC,CASSPQRGSYEQYF
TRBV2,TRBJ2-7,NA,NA,TGTGCCAGCAAGTATCGGGTCCACGAGCAGTACTTC,CASKYRVHEQYF
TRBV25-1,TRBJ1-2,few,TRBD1,TGTGCCAGCAGTGATCCCGGACAGGGCAACTATGGCTACACCTTC,CASSDPGQGNYGYTF
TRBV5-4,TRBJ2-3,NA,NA,TGTGCCAGCAGCATCGGGGTAGCGGTCACAGATACGCAGTATTTT,CASSIGVAVTDTQYF
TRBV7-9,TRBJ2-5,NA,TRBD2,TGTGCCAGCAGCTCCTTAGAGGGGACTACCGATTTC,CASSSLEGTTDF
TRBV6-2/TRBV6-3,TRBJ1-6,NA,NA,TGTGCCAGCAGTTGGGGGAAACAGGTTGCCTCACCCCTCCACTTT,CASSWGKQVASPLHF
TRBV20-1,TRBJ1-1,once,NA,TGCAGTGCTAGGGGACACATGAACACTGAAGCTTTCTTT,CSARGHMNTEAFF
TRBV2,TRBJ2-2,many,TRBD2,TGTGCCAGCAGGGCTAGCGGGGGGCCGAACACCGGGGAGCTGTTTTTT,CASRASGGPNTGELFF
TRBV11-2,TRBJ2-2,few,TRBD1,TGTGCCAGCAGCTTAGTACCCTCGGGACAGGGAAACACCGGGGAGCTGTTTTTT,CASSLVPSGQGNTGELFF
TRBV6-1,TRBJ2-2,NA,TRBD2,TGTGCCAGCATGGGGATAGCGGGTAGGAACACCGCGGAGCTGTTTTTT,CASMGIAGRNTAELFF